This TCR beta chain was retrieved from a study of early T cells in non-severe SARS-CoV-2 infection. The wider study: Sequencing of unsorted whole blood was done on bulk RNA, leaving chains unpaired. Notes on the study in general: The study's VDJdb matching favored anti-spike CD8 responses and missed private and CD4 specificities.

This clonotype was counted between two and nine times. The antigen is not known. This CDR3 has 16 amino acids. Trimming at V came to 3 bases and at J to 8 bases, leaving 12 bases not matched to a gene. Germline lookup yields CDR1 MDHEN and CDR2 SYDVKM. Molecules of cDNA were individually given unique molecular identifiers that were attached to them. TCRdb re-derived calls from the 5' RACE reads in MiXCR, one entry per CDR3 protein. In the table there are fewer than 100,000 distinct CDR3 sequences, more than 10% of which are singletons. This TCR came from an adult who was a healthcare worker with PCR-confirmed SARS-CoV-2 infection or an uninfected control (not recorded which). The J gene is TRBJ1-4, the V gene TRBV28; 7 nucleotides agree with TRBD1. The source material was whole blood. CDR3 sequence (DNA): TGTGCCAGCAGTTTCTCCCTGTCAGGGGGAGAAGAAAAACTGTTTTTT. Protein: CASSFSLSGGEEKLFF.